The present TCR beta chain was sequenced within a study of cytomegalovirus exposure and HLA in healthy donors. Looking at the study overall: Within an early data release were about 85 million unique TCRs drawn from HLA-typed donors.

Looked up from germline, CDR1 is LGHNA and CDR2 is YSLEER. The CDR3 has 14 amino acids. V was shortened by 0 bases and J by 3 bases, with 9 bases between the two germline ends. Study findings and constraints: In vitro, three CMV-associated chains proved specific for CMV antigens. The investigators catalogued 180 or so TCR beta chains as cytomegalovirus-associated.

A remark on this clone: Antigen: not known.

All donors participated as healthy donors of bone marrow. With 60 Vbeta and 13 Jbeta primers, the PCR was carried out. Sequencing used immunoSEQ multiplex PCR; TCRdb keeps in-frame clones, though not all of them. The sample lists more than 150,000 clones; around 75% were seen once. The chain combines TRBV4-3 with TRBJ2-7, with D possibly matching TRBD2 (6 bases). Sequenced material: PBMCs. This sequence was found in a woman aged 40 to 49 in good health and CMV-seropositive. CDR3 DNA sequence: TGCGCCAGCAGCCAAGAGTTGCGGGACTACGAGCAGTACTTC. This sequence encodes CASSQELRDYEQYF.